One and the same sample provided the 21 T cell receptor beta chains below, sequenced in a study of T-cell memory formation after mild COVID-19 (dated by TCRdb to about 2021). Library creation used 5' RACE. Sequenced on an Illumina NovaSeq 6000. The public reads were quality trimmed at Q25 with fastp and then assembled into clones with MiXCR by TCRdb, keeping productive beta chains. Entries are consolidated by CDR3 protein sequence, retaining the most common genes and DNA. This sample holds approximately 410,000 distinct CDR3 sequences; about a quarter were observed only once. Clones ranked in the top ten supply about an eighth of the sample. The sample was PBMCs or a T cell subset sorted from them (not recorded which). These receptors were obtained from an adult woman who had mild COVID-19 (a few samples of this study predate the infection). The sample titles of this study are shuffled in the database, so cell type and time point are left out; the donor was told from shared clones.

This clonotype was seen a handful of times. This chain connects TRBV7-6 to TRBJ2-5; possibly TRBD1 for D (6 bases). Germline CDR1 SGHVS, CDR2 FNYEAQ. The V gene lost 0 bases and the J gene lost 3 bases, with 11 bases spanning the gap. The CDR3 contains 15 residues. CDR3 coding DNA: TGTGCCAGCAGCTTAGCCGGGACATTAGAAGAGACCCAGTACTTC. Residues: CASSLAGTLEETQYF.

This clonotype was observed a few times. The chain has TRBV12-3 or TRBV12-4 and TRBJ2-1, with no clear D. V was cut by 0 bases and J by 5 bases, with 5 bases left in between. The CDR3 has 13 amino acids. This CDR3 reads CASSLARHNEQFF. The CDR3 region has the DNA TGTGCCAGCAGTTTAGCGCGTCACAATGAGCAGTTCTTC.

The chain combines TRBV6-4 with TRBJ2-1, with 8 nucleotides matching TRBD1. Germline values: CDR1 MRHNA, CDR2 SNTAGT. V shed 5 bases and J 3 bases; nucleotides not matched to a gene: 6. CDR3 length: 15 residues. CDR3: CASSTNRGSYNEQFF. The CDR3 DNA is TGTGCCAGCAGTACTAACAGGGGGAGCTACAATGAGCAGTTCTTC.

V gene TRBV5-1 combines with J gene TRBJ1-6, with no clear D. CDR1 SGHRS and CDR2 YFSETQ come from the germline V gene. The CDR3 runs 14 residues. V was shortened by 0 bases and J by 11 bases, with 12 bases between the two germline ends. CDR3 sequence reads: CASSLEAEVAPLHF. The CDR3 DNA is TGCGCCAGCAGCTTGGAGGCAGAAGTCGCACCCCTCCACTTT.

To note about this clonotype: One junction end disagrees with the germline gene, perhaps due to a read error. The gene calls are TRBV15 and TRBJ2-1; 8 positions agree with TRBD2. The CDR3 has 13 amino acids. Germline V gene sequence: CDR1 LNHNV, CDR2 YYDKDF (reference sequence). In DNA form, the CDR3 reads TGTGCCACCAGCAGAGCTGTGACTAGCGTTTGGGTCTTC. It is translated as CATSRAVTSVWVF.

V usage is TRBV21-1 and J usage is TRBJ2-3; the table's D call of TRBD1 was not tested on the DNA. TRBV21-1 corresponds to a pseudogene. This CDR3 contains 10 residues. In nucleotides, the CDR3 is TGTGCAAGCAGGGACACCGTAAAGTATTTT. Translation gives CASRDTVKYF.

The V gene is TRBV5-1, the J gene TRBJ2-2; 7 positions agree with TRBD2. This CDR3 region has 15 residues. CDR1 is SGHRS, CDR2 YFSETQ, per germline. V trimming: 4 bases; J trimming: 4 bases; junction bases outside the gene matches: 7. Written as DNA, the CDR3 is TGCGCCAGCAGCCCGGGTCTAGCGGCCACCGGGGAGCTGTTTTTT. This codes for CASSPGLAATGELFF.

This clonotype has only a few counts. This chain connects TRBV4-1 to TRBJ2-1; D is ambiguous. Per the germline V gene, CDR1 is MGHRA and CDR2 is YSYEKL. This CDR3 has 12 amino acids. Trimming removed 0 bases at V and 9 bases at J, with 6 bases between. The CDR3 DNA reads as TGCGCCAGCAGCCAAGATGTCGGTGAGCAGTTCTTC. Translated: CASSQDVGEQFF.

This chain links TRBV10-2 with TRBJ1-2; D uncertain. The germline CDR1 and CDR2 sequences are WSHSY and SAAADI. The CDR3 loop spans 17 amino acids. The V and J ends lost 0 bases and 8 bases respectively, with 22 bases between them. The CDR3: CASSESGGPVTSGGYTF. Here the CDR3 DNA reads TGCGCCAGCAGTGAGTCAGGTGGGCCCGTCACGTCTGGAGGCTACACCTTC.

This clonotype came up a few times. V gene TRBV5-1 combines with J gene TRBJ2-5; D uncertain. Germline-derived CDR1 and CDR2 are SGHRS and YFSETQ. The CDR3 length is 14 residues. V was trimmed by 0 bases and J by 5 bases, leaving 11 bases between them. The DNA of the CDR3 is TGCGCCAGCAGCTTGGGTACGGCGAGGGAGACCCAGTACTTC. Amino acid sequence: CASSLGTARETQYF.

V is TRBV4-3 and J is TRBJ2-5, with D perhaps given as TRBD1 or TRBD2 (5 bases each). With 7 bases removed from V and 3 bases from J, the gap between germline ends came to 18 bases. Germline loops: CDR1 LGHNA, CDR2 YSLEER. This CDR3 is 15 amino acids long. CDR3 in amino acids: CASTDLGVRKETQYF. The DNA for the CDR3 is TGCGCCAGCACCGACCTGGGGGTGAGGAAAGAGACCCAGTACTTC.

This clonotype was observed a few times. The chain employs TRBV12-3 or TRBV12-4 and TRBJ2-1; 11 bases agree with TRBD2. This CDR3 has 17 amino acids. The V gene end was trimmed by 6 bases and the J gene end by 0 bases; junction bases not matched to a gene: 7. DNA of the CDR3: TGTGCCAGCAGATATCCGGGACTAGCGGACTCCTACAATGAGCAGTTCTTC. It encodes CASRYPGLADSYNEQFF.

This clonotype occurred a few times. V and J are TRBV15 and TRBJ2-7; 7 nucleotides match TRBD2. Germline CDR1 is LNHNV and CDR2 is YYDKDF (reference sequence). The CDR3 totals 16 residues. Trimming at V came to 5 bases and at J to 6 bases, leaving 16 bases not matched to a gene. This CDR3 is CATSENRDYPGLEQYF. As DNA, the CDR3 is TGTGCCACCAGCGAAAACCGGGACTACCCGGGGCTCGAGCAGTACTTC.

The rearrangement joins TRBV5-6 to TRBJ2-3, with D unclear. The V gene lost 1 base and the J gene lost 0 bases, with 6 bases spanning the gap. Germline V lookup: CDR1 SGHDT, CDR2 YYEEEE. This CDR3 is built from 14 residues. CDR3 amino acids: CASSLRWSTDTQYF. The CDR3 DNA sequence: TGTGCCAGCAGCTTGAGGTGGAGCACAGATACGCAGTATTTT.

The CDR3 sequence is CASSQERRMYVGGGLGTEAFF. The CDR3 DNA reads as TGTGCCAGCAGCCAAGAGCGGAGAATGTATGTGGGAGGGGGGCTCGGCACTGAAGCTTTCTTT. V usage is TRBV3-1 and J usage is TRBJ1-1; TRBD1 is a possible D gene (6 bases). CDR1 and CDR2 (germline): LGHDT, YNNKEL (reference sequence). Trimming removed 0 bases at V and 4 bases at J, with 30 bases between. The CDR3 has 21 residues.

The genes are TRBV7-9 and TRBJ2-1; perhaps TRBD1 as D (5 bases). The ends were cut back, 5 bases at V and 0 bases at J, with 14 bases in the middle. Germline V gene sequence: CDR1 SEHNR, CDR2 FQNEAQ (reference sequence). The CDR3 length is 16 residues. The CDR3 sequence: CASSPGATVSYNEQFF. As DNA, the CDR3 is TGTGCCAGCAGCCCTGGGGCGACAGTCTCCTACAATGAGCAGTTCTTC.

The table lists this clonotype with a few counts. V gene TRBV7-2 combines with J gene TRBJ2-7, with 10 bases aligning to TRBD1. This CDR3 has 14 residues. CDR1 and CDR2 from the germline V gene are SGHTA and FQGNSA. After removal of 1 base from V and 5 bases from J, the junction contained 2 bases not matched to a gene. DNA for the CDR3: TGTGCCAGCAGCTTAGGACAGGGGGCGCACGAGCAGTACTTC. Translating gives CASSLGQGAHEQYF.

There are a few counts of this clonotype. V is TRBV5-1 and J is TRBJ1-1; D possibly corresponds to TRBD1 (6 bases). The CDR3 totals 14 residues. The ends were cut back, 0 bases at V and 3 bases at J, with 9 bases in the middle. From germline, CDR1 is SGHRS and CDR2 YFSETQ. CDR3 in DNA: TGCGCCAGCAGCTTGGTGGGGGCCTACACTGAAGCTTTCTTT. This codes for CASSLVGAYTEAFF.

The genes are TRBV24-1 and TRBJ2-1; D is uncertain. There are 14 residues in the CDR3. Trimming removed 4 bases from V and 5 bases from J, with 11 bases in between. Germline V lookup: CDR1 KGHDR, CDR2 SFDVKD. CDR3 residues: CATSDGRIHNEQFF. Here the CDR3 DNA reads TGTGCCACCAGTGACGGACGGATCCACAATGAGCAGTTCTTC.

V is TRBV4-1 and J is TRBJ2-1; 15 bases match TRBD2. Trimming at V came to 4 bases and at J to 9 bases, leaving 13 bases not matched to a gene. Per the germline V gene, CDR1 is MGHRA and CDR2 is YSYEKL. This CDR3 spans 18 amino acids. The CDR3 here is CASSPHPRTSGGAVEQFF. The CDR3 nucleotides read TGCGCCAGCAGCCCACACCCAAGGACTAGCGGGGGGGCAGTTGAGCAGTTCTTC.

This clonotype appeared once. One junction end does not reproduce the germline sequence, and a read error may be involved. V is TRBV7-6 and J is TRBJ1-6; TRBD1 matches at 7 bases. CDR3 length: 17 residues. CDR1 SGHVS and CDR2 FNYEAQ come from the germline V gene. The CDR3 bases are TGTGCCGGCAGCTTAGCGACACAGGGGTCCGGTGCTTCACCCCTCCACTTT. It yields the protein CAGSLATQGSGASPLHF.